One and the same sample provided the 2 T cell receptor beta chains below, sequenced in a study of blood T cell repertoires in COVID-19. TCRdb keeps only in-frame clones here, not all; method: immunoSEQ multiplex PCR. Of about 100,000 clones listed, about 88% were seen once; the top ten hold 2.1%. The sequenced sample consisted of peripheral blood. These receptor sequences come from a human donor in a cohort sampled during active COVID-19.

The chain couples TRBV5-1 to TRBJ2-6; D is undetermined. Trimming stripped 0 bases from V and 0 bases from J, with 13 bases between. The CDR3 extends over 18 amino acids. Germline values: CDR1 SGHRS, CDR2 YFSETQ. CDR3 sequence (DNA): TGCGCCAGCAGCTTGGATAGCTTTTCGATCTCTGGGGCCAACGTCCTGACTTTC. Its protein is CASSLDSFSISGANVLTF.

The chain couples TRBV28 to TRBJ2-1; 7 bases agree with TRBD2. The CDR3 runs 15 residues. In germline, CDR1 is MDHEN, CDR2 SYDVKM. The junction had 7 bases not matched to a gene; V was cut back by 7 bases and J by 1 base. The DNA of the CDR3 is TGTGCCAGCATTGGGGGAGGGCTTTCCTACAATGAGCAGTTCTTC. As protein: CASIGGGLSYNEQFF.